The 23 T cell receptor beta chains below were found in one sample sequenced in a study of blood T cell repertoires in COVID-19. Libraries were prepared by immunoSEQ multiplex PCR; TCRdb keeps only in-frame clonotypes and omits some of them. The sample records 200,000 to 250,000 clones, 83% being singletons. Sequencing was done on a sample of PBMCs or T cells enriched from blood (not recorded which). The receptors stem from a woman in her forties or fifties who had been exposed to COVID-19.

Concerning this clone: Other nucleotide sequences from this sample produce the same CDR3. The chain carries TRBV5-1 and TRBJ1-2, with D possibly matching TRBD1 (5 bases). V was shortened by 0 bases and J by 6 bases, with 6 bases between the two germline ends. CDR1 is SGHRS, CDR2 YFSETQ, per germline. The CDR3 is made up of 12 amino acids. The DNA of the CDR3 is TGCGCCAGCAGCTTGGCGGGGGATGGCTACACCTTC. It yields the protein CASSLAGDGYTF.

The chain has TRBV12-3 or TRBV12-4 and TRBJ1-1; D uncertain. Trimming removed 4 bases from V and 11 bases from J, with 17 bases in between. This CDR3 has 13 amino acids. The CDR3 coding sequence is TGTGCCAGCAGTTCCGGCGGAAGGAGGGCGGCTTTCTTT. Translated, it gives CASSSGGRRAAFF.

A note on this clone: This sample includes further DNA sequences coding for the same CDR3. The chain uses TRBV11-2 and TRBJ2-7, with D possibly TRBD1 on 6 matching bases. The V gene lost 6 bases and the J gene lost 4 bases, with 10 bases spanning the gap. This CDR3 has 12 residues. Germline V lookup: CDR1 SGHAT, CDR2 FQNNGV. The CDR3 region is CASSLDSYEQYF. As DNA, the CDR3 is TGTGCCAGCAGTCTGGACAGTTACGAGCAGTACTTC.

This CDR3 reads CASSPGQGASGYTF. Written as DNA, the CDR3 is TGTGCCAGCAGCCCGGGACAGGGGGCCTCTGGCTACACCTTC. The chain uses TRBV3-1 (or the pseudogene TRBV3-2) and TRBJ1-2; 12 bases agree with TRBD1. The V gene's germline CDR1 is LGHDT and CDR2 YNNKEL (reference sequence). V shed 4 bases and J 7 bases; nucleotides not matched to a gene: 4. The CDR3 is 14 amino acids.

The chain employs TRBV4-1 and TRBJ1-2, with a tentative D call TRBD1 (5 bases). V gave up 0 bases and J gave up 8 bases, with 16 bases separating them. CDR3 size: 15 residues. Looked up from germline, CDR1 is MGHRA and CDR2 is YSYEKL. The CDR3 here is CASSQERGLPRGYTF. The CDR3 DNA sequence: TGCGCCAGCAGCCAAGAGAGGGGACTGCCAAGGGGCTACACCTTC.

CDR3 residues: CASSSGFLKNHDEQYF. CDR3 DNA: TGTGCCAGCAGCTCGGGATTTTTGAAGAACCATGACGAGCAGTACTTC. The rearrangement links TRBV5-5 to TRBJ2-7; D is possibly TRBD2 (5 bases). Looked up from germline, CDR1 is SGHKS and CDR2 is YYEKEE (reference sequence). V was pared by 3 bases and J by 5 bases, with 21 bases between. CDR3 length: 16 residues.

The CDR3 sequence: CASSLTRGPPGGYTF. CDR3 nucleotide sequence: TGTGCCAGCAGCCTCACCCGCGGGCCTCCGGGGGGCTACACCTTC. The chain employs TRBV28 and TRBJ1-2, with D uncertain. The germline gives CDR1 MDHEN, CDR2 SYDVKM. Trimming took off 6 bases at V and 8 bases at J, with 22 bases between the two ends. The CDR3 is made up of 15 amino acids.

A remark on this clone: The same CDR3 arises from other DNA sequences in this sample as well. The chain carries TRBV18 and TRBJ2-1; 9 bases fit TRBD1. Germline CDR1 and CDR2: KGHSH and LQKENI. V dropped 2 bases and J dropped 6; count of bases not matched to a gene: 5. The CDR3 runs 15 residues. The CDR3 DNA follows: TGTGCCAGCTCACCAAGCTTGACAGGGGGCAATGAGCAGTTCTTC. It codes for CASSPSLTGGNEQFF. Filled out from reference TRBV18 and TRBJ2-1, the complete variable domain reads NAGVMQNPRHLVRRRGQEARLRCSPMKGHSHVYWYRQLPEEGLKFMVYLQKENIIDESGMPKERFSAEFPKEGPSILRIQQVVRGDSAAYFCASSPSLTGGNEQFFGPGTRLTVL.

The CDR3, as DNA: TGTGCCAGTAGTGCGGACAGGGCGAGCACTGAAGCTTTCTTT. Translated, it gives CASSADRASTEAFF. V gene TRBV19 combines with J gene TRBJ1-1; 8 positions agree with TRBD1. Germline V CDR1 and CDR2: LNHDA, SQIVND (reference sequence). V lost 5 bases, J lost 4 bases, and 6 bases stayed unmatched. There are 14 residues in the CDR3.

The chain couples TRBV30 to TRBJ2-5; D gene unclear. This CDR3 comprises 12 residues. The germline V gene encodes CDR1 GTSNPN and CDR2 SVGIG (reference sequence). V dropped 0 bases and J dropped 7 bases, with 9 bases sitting between them. CDR3 coding DNA: TGTGCCTGGAGTGTAACTCTCGGGACCCAGTACTTC. This sequence encodes CAWSVTLGTQYF. Variable domain in full (rest from reference TRBV30 and TRBJ2-5): SQTIHQWPATLVQPVGSPLSLECTVEGTSNPNLYWYRQAAGRGLQLLFYSVGIGQISSEVPQNLSASRPQDRQFILSSKKLLLSDSGFYLCAWSVTLGTQYFGPGTRLLVL.

The chain joins TRBV5-5 to TRBJ1-6; 8 nucleotides agree with TRBD1. The germline V gene has CDR1 SGHKS and CDR2 YYEKEE (reference sequence). Trimming cost V 2 bases and J 7 bases; bases outside gene matches: 5. The CDR3 consists of 15 residues. The CDR3 reads CASSLSTGGNSPLHF. The CDR3 bases are TGTGCCAGCAGCTTATCTACAGGGGGGAATTCACCCCTCCACTTT.

The gene calls are TRBV10-3 and TRBJ1-3; D is ambiguous. Germline V gene sequence: CDR1 ENHRY, CDR2 SYGVKD. This CDR3 has 13 amino acids. V gave up 6 bases and J gave up 14 bases, with 20 bases separating them. DNA for the CDR3: TGTGCCATCAGCGTGACATCCCAAGGACTATTATATTTT. This translates into CAISVTSQGLLYF.

The chain couples TRBV4-3 to TRBJ1-2; D not certain. Trimming removed 0 bases at V and 8 bases at J, with 19 bases between. This CDR3 comprises 16 residues. Germline V CDR1 and CDR2: LGHNA, YSLEER. The DNA for the CDR3 is TGCGCCAGCAGCCAAGATTTGGCGGGGAGTGCGGGGGGCTACACCTTC. Amino acids: CASSQDLAGSAGGYTF.

This clone was detected a few times. The V and J genes are TRBV10-1 and TRBJ2-3; D unclear. V gave up 2 bases and J gave up 0 bases, with 9 bases separating them. CDR1 and CDR2 from the germline V gene are WNHNN and SYGVQD (reference sequence). This CDR3 spans 15 amino acids. The CDR3 sequence: CASSEGWASTDTQYF. The CDR3, as DNA: TGCGCCAGCAGTGAGGGCTGGGCTAGCACAGATACGCAGTATTTT.

This CDR3 reads CASSQEEGVAGGFKQYF. The CDR3 nucleotides read TGTGCCAGCAGCCAAGAGGAGGGGGTAGCGGGGGGCTTTAAGCAGTATTTT. J is TRBJ2-3 and V is TRBV3-1 (or the pseudogene TRBV3-2); 10 bases map to TRBD2. The CDR3 has 17 amino acids. The V gene end was trimmed by 0 bases and the J gene end by 11 bases; junction bases not matched to a gene: 14. Germline V gene data show CDR1 as LGHDT and CDR2 as YNNKEL (reference sequence).

V gene TRBV3-1 (or the pseudogene TRBV3-2) combines with J gene TRBJ2-3; TRBD2 agrees at 11 bases. Germline CDR1 is LGHDT and CDR2 is YNNKEL (reference sequence). This CDR3 is built from 15 residues. After removal of 3 bases from V and 12 bases from J, the junction contained 11 bases not matched to a gene. The DNA of the CDR3 is TGTGCCAGCAGCCAGGGCGCGTCGACTAGCGGGGCCCAGTATTTT. Protein sequence: CASSQGASTSGAQYF.

The CDR3 region is CASSLDWRSGELFF. Here the CDR3 DNA reads TGTGCCAGCAGCTTAGATTGGCGGAGCGGGGAGCTGTTTTTT. V is TRBV11-1 and J is TRBJ2-2; D not certain. CDR1 is SGHAT and CDR2 is FQDESV in the germline V gene (reference sequence). V was shortened by 1 base and J by 7 bases, with 10 bases between the two germline ends. This CDR3 spans 14 amino acids. The entire variable domain, with the rest obtained from reference TRBV11-1 and TRBJ2-2, is as follows: EAEVAQSPRYKITEKSQAVAFWCDPISGHATLYWYRQILGQGPELLVQFQDESVVDDSQLPKDRFSAERLKGVDSTLKIQPAELGDSAMYLCASSLDWRSGELFFGEGSRLTVL.

This chain links TRBV24-1 with TRBJ1-1, with D possibly matching TRBD1 (5 bases). V lost 5 bases and J 11 bases, leaving 11 bases between the germline ends. There are 11 residues in the CDR3. Germline loops: CDR1 KGHDR, CDR2 SFDVKD. The CDR3, as DNA: TGTGCCACCAGTGGGGCAGGGAGGGCTTTCTTT. Translating gives CATSGAGRAFF.

The chain combines TRBV7-9 with TRBJ1-2; TRBD1 matches at 9 bases. This CDR3 is 14 amino acids long. The trim removed 5 bases at V and 4 bases at J, leaving 5 bases unmatched. CDR1 SEHNR and CDR2 FQNEAQ come from the germline V gene (reference sequence). The CDR3 protein is CASSPGDRAYGYTF. The CDR3 DNA reads TGTGCCAGCAGCCCGGGGGACAGGGCCTATGGCTACACCTTC.

The CDR3 DNA reads TGTGCCAGTGCCAGGGCCGGCACTGAAGCTTTCTTT. Encoded protein: CASARAGTEAFF. The chain links TRBV19 to TRBJ1-1; perhaps TRBD1 as D (5 bases). The V end was cut by 8 bases, the J end by 4 bases, with 11 bases between. Germline V CDR1 and CDR2: LNHDA, SQIVND (reference sequence). The CDR3 loop spans 12 amino acids. The entire variable domain, with the rest obtained from reference TRBV19 and TRBJ1-1, is as follows: DGGITQSPKYLFRKEGQNVTLSCEQNLNHDAMYWYRQDPGQGLRLIYYSQIVNDFQKGDIAEGYSVSREKKESFPLTVTSAQKNPTAFYLCASARAGTEAFFGQGTRLTVV.

This rearrangement joins TRBV24-1 to TRBJ1-5; D is uncertain. There are 15 residues in the CDR3. V lost 4 bases to trimming and J lost 2 bases, with 11 bases between them. Germline-derived CDR1 and CDR2 are KGHDR and SFDVKD. As DNA, the CDR3 is TGTGCCACCAGTGACCCCCGCCGCGGCAATCAGCCCCAGCATTTT. This codes for CATSDPRRGNQPQHF.

In its sample, this clone was seen once. The V and J genes are TRBV5-1 and TRBJ1-1; 7 nucleotides align to TRBD1. Germline CDR1 reads SGHRS; CDR2 reads YFSETQ. V trimming: 6 bases; J trimming: 4 bases; junction bases outside the gene matches: 6. This CDR3 has 13 amino acids. The CDR3 sequence is CASNSQGVTEAFF. CDR3 coding DNA: TGCGCCAGCAACTCTCAGGGGGTCACTGAAGCTTTCTTT.

The V call is TRBV5-6, the J call TRBJ1-1; D uncertain. Trimming took 3 bases from V and 0 from J, leaving 21 bases between them. Germline V lookup: CDR1 SGHDT, CDR2 YYEEEE. The CDR3 runs 18 residues. The CDR3 protein is CASSSPPGLTRMNTEAFF. The CDR3, as DNA: TGTGCCAGCAGCTCCCCACCGGGATTAACCCGGATGAACACTGAAGCTTTCTTT. The entire variable domain, with the rest obtained from reference TRBV5-6 and TRBJ1-1, is as follows: DAGVTQSPTHLIKTRGQQVTLRCSPKSGHDTVSWYQQALGQGPQFIFQYYEEEERQRGNFPDRFSGHQFPNYSSELNVNALLLGDSALYLCASSSPPGLTRMNTEAFFGQGTRLTVV.